This passage covers 16 T cell receptor beta chains from one sample sequenced in a study of blood T cell repertoires in COVID-19. Sequencing used immunoSEQ multiplex PCR; TCRdb keeps in-frame clones, though not all of them. The sample holds some 400,000 clones, around nine tenths seen once. Source material: peripheral blood. The receptors were gathered from a human donor in a cohort sampled during active COVID-19.

The rearrangement uses TRBV28 and TRBJ2-5, with 7 nucleotides matching TRBD1. The CDR3 has 15 residues. Germline V gives CDR1 MDHEN, CDR2 SYDVKM. Trimming took 8 bases from V and 2 from J; bases not matched to a gene: 11. Here the CDR3 reads CASGRNRGDQETQYF. The CDR3 DNA reads TGTGCCAGCGGGAGAAACAGGGGCGATCAAGAGACCCAGTACTTC.

The chain joins TRBV28 to TRBJ1-1, with D unresolved. The CDR3 is 11 amino acids. V lost 10 bases and J lost 9, with 15 bases in between. Germline loops: CDR1 MDHEN, CDR2 SYDVKM. The CDR3 DNA is TGTGCCATCGGGTTAGAGGGCCAAGCTTTCTTT. It translates to CAIGLEGQAFF. Variable domain in full (rest from reference TRBV28 and TRBJ1-1): DVKVTQSSRYLVKRTGEKVFLECVQDMDHENMFWYRQDPGLGLRLIYFSYDVKMKEKGDIPEGYSVSREKKERFSLILESASTNQTSMYLCAIGLEGQAFFGQGTRLTVV.

The chain recombines TRBV6-1 with TRBJ1-1, with TRBD1 identical over 7 bases. The CDR3 extends over 15 amino acids. The germline gives CDR1 MNHNS, CDR2 SASEGT. J gave up 3 bases and V 0 bases, and 4 bases lay outside the gene matches. This CDR3 is CASSEAGGRDTEAFF. The CDR3 DNA reads as TGTGCCAGCAGTGAAGCAGGGGGCAGGGACACTGAAGCTTTCTTT.

This clone has more than one count but fewer than ten. The rearrangement joins TRBV6-1 to TRBJ2-3; D is ambiguous. Germline values: CDR1 MNHNS, CDR2 SASEGT. The CDR3 loop spans 13 amino acids. V shed 2 bases and J shed 5 bases, with 8 bases lying between them. CDR3 nucleotides: TGTGCCAGCAGTGAAACGAGCGTAGATACGCAGTATTTT. Protein sequence: CASSETSVDTQYF.

The chain uses TRBV6-5 and TRBJ1-1; no definite D call. The CDR3 has 11 amino acids. Per the germline V gene, CDR1 is MNHEY and CDR2 is SVGAGI. V was shortened by 7 bases and J by 2 bases, with 5 bases between the two germline ends. The CDR3 is CASIINTEAFF. For the CDR3, the DNA is TGTGCCAGCATTATAAACACTGAAGCTTTCTTT.

The J gene is TRBJ1-1, the V gene TRBV28, with a tentative D call TRBD1 (6 bases). Germline-derived CDR1 and CDR2 are MDHEN and SYDVKM. Trimming cost V 5 bases and J 6 bases, with 19 bases left between them. This CDR3 comprises 15 residues. The CDR3 bases are TGTGCCAGCAGTCCCCCCATCGAGGGGGGGTCTGAAGCTTTCTTT. Protein product: CASSPPIEGGSEAFF. Filled out from reference TRBV28 and TRBJ1-1, the complete variable domain reads DVKVTQSSRYLVKRTGEKVFLECVQDMDHENMFWYRQDPGLGLRLIYFSYDVKMKEKGDIPEGYSVSREKKERFSLILESASTNQTSMYLCASSPPIEGGSEAFFGQGTRLTVV.

The chain joins TRBV5-5 to TRBJ2-7; 8 bases match TRBD1. V was pared by 0 bases and J by 1 base, with 6 bases of the junction left unmatched. Germline V gene sequence: CDR1 SGHKS, CDR2 YYEKEE (reference sequence). The CDR3 is 16 amino acids. CDR3 in amino acids: CASSLVFRGLSYEQYF. In DNA, the CDR3 is TGTGCCAGCAGCTTGGTGTTCAGGGGGCTTTCCTACGAGCAGTACTTC.

The V call is TRBV6-2 or TRBV6-3, the J call TRBJ2-3; TRBD2 matches at 12 bases. CDR1 MNHEY and CDR2 SVGEGT come from the germline V gene. Losses at the gene ends were 3 bases for V and 3 bases for J; bases not matched to a gene: 7. The CDR3 totals 17 residues. In nucleotides, the CDR3 is TGTGCCAGCAGTTATCCCGGACTAGCGGGAAGGACAGATACGCAGTATTTT. Protein sequence: CASSYPGLAGRTDTQYF.

The gene calls are TRBV11-2 and TRBJ2-5; D remains unclear. The germline gives CDR1 SGHAT, CDR2 FQNNGV. V was shortened by 1 base and J by 1 base, with 10 bases between the two germline ends. CDR3 length: 15 amino acids. The CDR3 loop reads CASSLGNRPQETQYF. CDR3 bases: TGTGCCAGCAGCTTAGGCAACAGACCCCAAGAGACCCAGTACTTC.

A few counts support this clone. This chain joins TRBV9 and TRBJ1-6; no definite D call. Germline V gene lookup returns CDR1 SGDLS and CDR2 YYNGEE. V lost 0 bases, J lost 10 bases, and 14 bases lay in between. This CDR3 has 15 residues. As DNA, the CDR3 is TGTGCCAGCAGCGTAGAGTACAGCCTTGGATCACCCCTCCACTTT. This gives the protein CASSVEYSLGSPLHF.

The chain employs TRBV7-9 and TRBJ1-4; 8 bases align to TRBD1. CDR1 SEHNR and CDR2 FQNEAQ come from the germline V gene (reference sequence). V gave up 10 bases and J gave up 6 bases; unmatched junction bases: 7. The CDR3 totals 13 residues. CDR3: CATRTGSDEKLFF. The CDR3 coding sequence is TGTGCCACCAGGACAGGGTCGGATGAAAAACTGTTTTTT.

V gene TRBV11-1 combines with J gene TRBJ1-2; 10 bases fit TRBD1. The ends lost 5 bases at V and 4 bases at J; junction bases unmatched: 7. The germline gives CDR1 SGHAT, CDR2 FQDESV (reference sequence). The CDR3 totals 15 residues. The CDR3 reads CASSPRQGATYGYTF. The DNA for the CDR3 is TGTGCCAGCAGCCCTAGACAGGGGGCGACCTATGGCTACACCTTC. The complete variable domain, with remaining parts taken from reference TRBV11-1 and TRBJ1-2, reads EAEVAQSPRYKITEKSQAVAFWCDPISGHATLYWYRQILGQGPELLVQFQDESVVDDSQLPKDRFSAERLKGVDSTLKIQPAELGDSAMYLCASSPRQGATYGYTFGSGTRLTVV.

This clone was counted a few times. The chain recombines TRBV7-9 with TRBJ1-5; unclear D gene. Germline values: CDR1 SEHNR, CDR2 FQNEAQ (reference sequence). The CDR3 extends over 15 amino acids. V was pared by 4 bases and J by 2 bases, with 12 bases between. CDR3 nucleotide sequence: TGTGCCAGCAGCTCCGGGAGTACTGGCAATCAGCCCCAGCATTTT. This translates into CASSSGSTGNQPQHF. The full variable domain, rest sourced from reference TRBV7-9 and TRBJ1-5, is DTGVSQNPRHKITKRGQNVTFRCDPISEHNRLYWYRQTLGQGPEFLTYFQNEAQLEKSRLLSDRFSAERPKGSFSTLEIQRTEQGDSAMYLCASSSGSTGNQPQHFGDGTRLSIL.

The J gene is TRBJ1-4, the V gene TRBV7-9, with TRBD1 matching over 7 bases. The CDR3 spans 14 residues. Germline loops: CDR1 SEHNR, CDR2 FQNEAQ (reference sequence). V lost 5 bases and J lost 0; bases outside the gene matches: 0. CDR3 region: CASSQGATNEKLFF. CDR3 nucleotides: TGTGCCAGCAGCCAGGGGGCAACTAATGAAAAACTGTTTTTT.

V gene TRBV7-6 combines with J gene TRBJ1-6; TRBD1 agrees at 10 bases. Germline V gives CDR1 SGHVS, CDR2 FNYEAQ. The CDR3 has 15 amino acids. V trimming: 3 bases; J trimming: 7 bases; junction bases outside the gene matches: 3. For the CDR3, the DNA is TGTGCCAGCAGCTTGGGACAGGGGCGGAATTCACCCCTCCACTTT. Protein sequence: CASSLGQGRNSPLHF.

The chain couples TRBV18 to TRBJ2-2; D is ambiguous. The germline CDR1 and CDR2 sequences are KGHSH and LQKENI. The CDR3 extends over 15 amino acids. V was trimmed by 4 bases and J by 6 bases, leaving 15 bases between them. The CDR3 reads CASSQETTDPGELFF. Here the CDR3 DNA reads TGTGCCAGCTCACAGGAGACCACCGACCCCGGGGAGCTGTTTTTT.